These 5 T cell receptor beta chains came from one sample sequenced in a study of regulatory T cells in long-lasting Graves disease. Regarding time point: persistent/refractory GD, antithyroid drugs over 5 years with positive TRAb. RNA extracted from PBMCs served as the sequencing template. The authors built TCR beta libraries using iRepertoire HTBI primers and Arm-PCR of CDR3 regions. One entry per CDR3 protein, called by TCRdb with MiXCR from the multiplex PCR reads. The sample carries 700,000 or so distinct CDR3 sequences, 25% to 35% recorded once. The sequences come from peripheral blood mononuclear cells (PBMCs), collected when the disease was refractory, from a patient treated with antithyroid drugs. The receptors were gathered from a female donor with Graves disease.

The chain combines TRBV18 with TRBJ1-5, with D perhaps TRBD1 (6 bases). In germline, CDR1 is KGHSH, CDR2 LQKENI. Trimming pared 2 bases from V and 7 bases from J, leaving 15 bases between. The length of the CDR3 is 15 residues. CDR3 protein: CASSPTTGTNQPQHF. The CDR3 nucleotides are TGTGCCAGCTCACCAACCACAGGGACGAACCAGCCCCAGCATTTT.

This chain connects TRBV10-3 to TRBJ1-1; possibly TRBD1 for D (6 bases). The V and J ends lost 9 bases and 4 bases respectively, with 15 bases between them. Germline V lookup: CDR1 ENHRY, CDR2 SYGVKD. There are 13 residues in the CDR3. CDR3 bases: TGTGCCATAAGAGGGGGGGGTAGCACTGAAGCTTTCTTT. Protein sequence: CAIRGGGSTEAFF.

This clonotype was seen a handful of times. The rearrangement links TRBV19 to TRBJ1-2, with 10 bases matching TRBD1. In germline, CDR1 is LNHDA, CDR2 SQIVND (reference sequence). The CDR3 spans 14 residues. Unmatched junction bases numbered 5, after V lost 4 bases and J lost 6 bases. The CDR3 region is CASSTGQGIHGYTF. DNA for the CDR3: TGTGCCAGTAGTACGGGACAGGGGATTCATGGCTACACCTTC.

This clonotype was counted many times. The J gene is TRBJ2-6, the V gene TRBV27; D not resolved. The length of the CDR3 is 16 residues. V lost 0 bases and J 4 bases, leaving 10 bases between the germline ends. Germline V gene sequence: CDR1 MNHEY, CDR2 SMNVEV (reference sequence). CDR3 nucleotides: TGTGCCAGCAGTTTATCGATAAGGGCGGGGGCCAACGTCCTGACTTTC. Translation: CASSLSIRAGANVLTF. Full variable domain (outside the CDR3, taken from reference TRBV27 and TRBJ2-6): EAQVTQNPRYLITVTGKKLTVTCSQNMNHEYMSWYRQDPGLGLRQIYYSMNVEVTDKGDVPEGYKVSRKEKRNFPLILESPSPNQTSLYFCASSLSIRAGANVLTFGAGSRLTVL.

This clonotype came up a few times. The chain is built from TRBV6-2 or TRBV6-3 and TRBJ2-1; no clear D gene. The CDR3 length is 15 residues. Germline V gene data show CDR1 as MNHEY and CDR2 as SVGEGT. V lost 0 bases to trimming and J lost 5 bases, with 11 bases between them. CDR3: CASSYSPTQNNEQFF. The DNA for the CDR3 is TGTGCCAGCAGTTACTCCCCCACCCAGAACAATGAGCAGTTCTTC.